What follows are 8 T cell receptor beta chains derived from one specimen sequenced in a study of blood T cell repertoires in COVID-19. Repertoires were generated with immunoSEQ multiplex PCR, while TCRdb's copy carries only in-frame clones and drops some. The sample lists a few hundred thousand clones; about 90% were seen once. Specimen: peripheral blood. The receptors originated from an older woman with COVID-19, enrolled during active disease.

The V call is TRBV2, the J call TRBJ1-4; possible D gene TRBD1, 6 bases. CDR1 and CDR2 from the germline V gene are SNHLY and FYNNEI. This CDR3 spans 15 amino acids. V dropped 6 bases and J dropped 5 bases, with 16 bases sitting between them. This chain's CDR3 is CASRSGHRVNEKLFF. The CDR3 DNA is TGTGCCAGCAGATCCGGGCACAGGGTGAATGAAAAACTGTTTTTT.

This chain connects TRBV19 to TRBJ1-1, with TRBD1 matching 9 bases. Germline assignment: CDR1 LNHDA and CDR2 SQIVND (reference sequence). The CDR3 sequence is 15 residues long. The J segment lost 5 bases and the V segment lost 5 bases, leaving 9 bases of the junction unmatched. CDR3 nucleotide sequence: TGTGCCAGTAGTTACAGGGGGCTAAGTAGGACTGAAGCTTTCTTT. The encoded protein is CASSYRGLSRTEAFF.

The CDR3 DNA reads as TGCGCCAGCAGCTCCGGGCTAGCGGGAGACAAGTCCTACGAGCAGTACTTC. Translating gives CASSSGLAGDKSYEQYF. This chain connects TRBV5-1 to TRBJ2-7; 10 bases map to TRBD2. This CDR3 is 17 amino acids long. The germline gives CDR1 SGHRS, CDR2 YFSETQ. J gave up 1 base and V 3 bases, and 10 bases lay outside the gene matches. Full variable domain (remainder filled in from reference TRBV5-1 and TRBJ2-7): KAGVTQTPRYLIKTRGQQVTLSCSPISGHRSVSWYQQTPGQGLQFLFEYFSETQRNKGNFPGRFSGRQFSNSRSEMNVSTLELGDSALYLCASSSGLAGDKSYEQYFGPGTRLTVT.

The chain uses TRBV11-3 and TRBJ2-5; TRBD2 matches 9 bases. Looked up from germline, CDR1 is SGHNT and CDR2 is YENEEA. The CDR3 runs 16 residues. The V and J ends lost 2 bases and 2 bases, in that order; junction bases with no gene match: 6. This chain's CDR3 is CASSLNSGSGQETQYF. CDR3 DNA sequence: TGTGCCAGCAGCTTAAATAGCGGGAGTGGGCAAGAGACCCAGTACTTC.

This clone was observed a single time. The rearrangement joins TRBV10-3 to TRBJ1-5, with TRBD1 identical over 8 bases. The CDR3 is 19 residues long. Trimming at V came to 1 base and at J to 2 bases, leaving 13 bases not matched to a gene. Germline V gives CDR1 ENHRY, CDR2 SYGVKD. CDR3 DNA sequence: TGTGCCATCAGTGAGTTGGTGACAGGGGCTGGTCGGGGCAATCAGCCCCAGCATTTT. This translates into CAISELVTGAGRGNQPQHF.

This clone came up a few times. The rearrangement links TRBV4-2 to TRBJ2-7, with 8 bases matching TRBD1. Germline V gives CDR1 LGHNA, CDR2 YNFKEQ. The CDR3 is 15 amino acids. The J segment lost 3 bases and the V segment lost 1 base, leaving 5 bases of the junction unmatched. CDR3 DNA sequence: TGTGCCAGCAGCCAAGGGACAGGGTTTTTCTACGAGCAGTACTTC. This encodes CASSQGTGFFYEQYF.

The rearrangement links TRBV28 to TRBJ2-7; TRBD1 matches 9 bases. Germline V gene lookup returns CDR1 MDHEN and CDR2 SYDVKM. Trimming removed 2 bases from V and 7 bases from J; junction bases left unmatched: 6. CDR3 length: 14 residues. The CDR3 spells CASSLAGQGREQYF. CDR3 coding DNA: TGTGCCAGCAGTTTAGCAGGACAGGGGAGGGAGCAGTACTTC.

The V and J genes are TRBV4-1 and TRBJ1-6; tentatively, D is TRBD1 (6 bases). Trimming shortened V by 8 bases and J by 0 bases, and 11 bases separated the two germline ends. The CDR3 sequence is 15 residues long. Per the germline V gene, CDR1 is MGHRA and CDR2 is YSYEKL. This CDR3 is CASVKDSSYNSPLHF. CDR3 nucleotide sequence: TGCGCCAGCGTTAAGGACAGCTCCTATAATTCACCCCTCCACTTT.